This T cell receptor (beta chain) came from a study of cytomegalovirus exposure and HLA in healthy donors. Study information: In an early release, HLA-typed donors contributed some 88 million unique TCR sequences.

Study-wide points: HLA allele associations emerged for roughly 17,000 TCR beta sequences in a later analysis, at 0.05 false discovery rate. The authors considered a cluster of highly shared sequence variants likely to be a sequencing artifact.

With 60 Vbeta and 13 Jbeta primers, the PCR was carried out. Measured with immunoSEQ multiplex PCR; TCRdb has only the in-frame clones, and not every one. The sample contains some 170,000 clones, 70% to 80% of which appear only once. As for this clone: Antigen: not known.

Per the germline V gene, CDR1 is SGHRS and CDR2 is YFSETQ. The CDR3 spans 16 residues. V lost 0 bases to trimming and J lost 2 bases, with 11 bases between them. The V call is TRBV5-1, the J call TRBJ2-2; D is undetermined. This sequence originates from a man younger than 30 in good health and CMV-seropositive. The sequenced material came from PBMCs. CDR3 coding DNA: TGCGCCAGCAGCTTGGGGGCAGGCCAAAACACCGGGGAGCTGTTTTTT. Its protein is CASSLGAGQNTGELFF.